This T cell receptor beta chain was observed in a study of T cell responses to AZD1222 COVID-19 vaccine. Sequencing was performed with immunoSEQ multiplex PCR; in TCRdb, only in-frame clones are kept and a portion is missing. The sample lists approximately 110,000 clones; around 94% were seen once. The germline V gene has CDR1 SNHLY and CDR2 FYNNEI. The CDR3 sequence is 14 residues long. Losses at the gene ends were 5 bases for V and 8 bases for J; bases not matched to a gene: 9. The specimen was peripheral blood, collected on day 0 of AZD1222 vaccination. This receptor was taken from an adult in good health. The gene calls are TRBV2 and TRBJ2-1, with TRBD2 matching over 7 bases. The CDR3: CASSPSAGDDEQFF. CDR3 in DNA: TGTGCCAGCAGTCCCTCGGCGGGAGACGATGAGCAGTTCTTC.